These 21 T cell receptor beta chains were sequenced from one sample in a study of CD8 T cells in ankylosing spondylitis (dated by TCRdb to about 2017). Libraries were constructed by 5' RACE. Instrument on record: Illumina HiSeq 2500. TCRdb ran its own pipeline on the public reads, namely fastp trimming at Q25 and MiXCR clone calling, and kept in-frame beta chains. CDR3 protein sequences are deduplicated, and each keeps its most common genes and DNA. Counted in this sample were 150,000 to 250,000 distinct CDR3 sequences; roughly 13% of them appeared once. In total, the top ten clones hold 15% to 20% of the sample. Specimen: blood, either unsorted or a sorted T cell fraction (not recorded which). These receptors all come from a male donor with ankylosing spondylitis or in good health (not recorded which).

This clonotype is labeled as medium-sized. The V and J genes are TRBV20-1 and TRBJ1-1, with 8 bases identical to TRBD1. The CDR3 is 13 amino acids. The trim removed 6 bases at V and 7 bases at J, leaving 10 bases unmatched. CDR1 is DFQATT, CDR2 SNEGSKA, per germline (reference sequence). The CDR3 sequence is CSAKTPGGGEAFF. CDR3 DNA: TGCAGTGCGAAAACCCCAGGGGGCGGTGAAGCTTTCTTT.

In this sample, this clonotype turned up a few times. V and J are TRBV5-1 and TRBJ1-4; 8 bases are a match to TRBD1. After removal of 2 bases from V and 6 bases from J, the junction contained 3 bases not matched to a gene. Per the germline V gene, CDR1 is SGHRS and CDR2 is YFSETQ. The CDR3 contains 14 residues. The CDR3 nucleotides read TGCGCCAGCAGCTTCTTACAGGGGGATGAAAAACTGTTTTTT. Translated: CASSFLQGDEKLFF.

This clonotype turned up a few times. The rearrangement joins TRBV5-1 to TRBJ1-6; D is ambiguous. The CDR3 is 13 residues long. The ends were cut back, 0 bases at V and 10 bases at J, with 8 bases in the middle. The germline gives CDR1 SGHRS, CDR2 YFSETQ. The CDR3 DNA follows: TGCGCCAGCAGCTTGGAGGCCGGGTCACCCCTCCACTTT. Translation gives CASSLEAGSPLHF.

This chain joins TRBV2 and TRBJ2-1; TRBD1 agrees at 12 bases. From germline, CDR1 is SNHLY and CDR2 FYNNEI. This CDR3 has 17 amino acids. Trimming cost V 1 base and J 4 bases; bases outside gene matches: 5. In DNA form, the CDR3 reads TGTGCCAGCAGTGAAGTAGGGACAGGGGGCCCTTACAATGAGCAGTTCTTC. Translating gives CASSEVGTGGPYNEQFF.

This clonotype was counted between two and nine times. V and J are TRBV10-3 and TRBJ1-1; 7 positions match TRBD1. The CDR3 sequence is 12 residues long. Germline V gene data show CDR1 as ENHRY and CDR2 as SYGVKD. Trimming removed 3 bases from V and 10 bases from J; junction bases left unmatched: 5. The CDR3 region has the DNA TGTGCCATCAGTGATCAGGGGGGTCGAGCTTTCTTT. Encoded protein: CAISDQGGRAFF.

This clonotype has at least ten counts. The chain combines TRBV29-1 with TRBJ1-2; 7 nucleotides agree with TRBD1. This CDR3 is built from 13 residues. The germline V gene encodes CDR1 SQVTM and CDR2 ANQGSEA. V lost 6 bases to trimming and J lost 0 bases; unmatched junction nucleotides: 4. The CDR3 reads CSVTGSSNYGYTF. CDR3 DNA sequence: TGCAGCGTGACAGGGTCCTCTAACTATGGCTACACCTTC.

This clonotype showed up just a few times. This chain uses TRBV15 with TRBJ2-7; no clear D gene. Germline CDR1 reads LNHNV; CDR2 reads YYDKDF (reference sequence). The V and J ends lost 5 bases and 3 bases respectively, with 17 bases between them. CDR3 length: 15 residues. The CDR3 loop reads CATSSPASLHYEQYF. The CDR3 DNA follows: TGTGCCACCAGCTCTCCGGCCTCCCTACACTACGAGCAGTACTTC.

This clonotype occurred many times. The chain combines TRBV5-1 with TRBJ1-1; no clear D. V was cut by 0 bases and J by 1 base, with 10 bases left in between. Germline-derived CDR1 and CDR2 are SGHRS and YFSETQ. The CDR3 totals 15 residues. DNA for the CDR3: TGCGCCAGCAGCTTGGAAACCCTAGCGAACACTGAAGCTTTCTTT. Translation gives CASSLETLANTEAFF.

This clonotype was detected a few times. This rearrangement joins TRBV27 to TRBJ2-3, with TRBD2 identical over 16 bases. V lost 4 bases, J lost 4 bases, and 8 bases stayed unmatched. The germline V gene encodes CDR1 MNHEY and CDR2 SMNVEV (reference sequence). This CDR3 is 18 amino acids long. The CDR3 DNA sequence: TGTGCCAGCAGTTCCCCGGGACTAGCGGGAGGGGATCCAGATACGCAGTATTTT. This encodes CASSSPGLAGGDPDTQYF.

The CDR3 loop is CASSQESRDYEQYF. In DNA form, the CDR3 reads TGTGCCAGCAGCCAAGAATCCAGGGACTACGAGCAGTACTTC. V gene TRBV3-1 combines with J gene TRBJ2-7; a possible D gene is TRBD1 (5 bases). Trimming stripped 0 bases from V and 3 bases from J, with 9 bases between. This CDR3 has 14 residues. The germline V gene has CDR1 LGHDT and CDR2 YNNKEL (reference sequence).

This clonotype was detected a few times. The chain is built from TRBV12-3 or TRBV12-4 and TRBJ2-1; D unresolved. V was pared by 5 bases and J by 3 bases, with 11 bases between. The CDR3 spans 14 residues. CDR3 DNA sequence: TGTGCCAGCAGTCCAGATGCCGGCTACAATGAGCAGTTCTTC. This sequence encodes CASSPDAGYNEQFF.

This clonotype occurred a few times. The chain links TRBV28 to TRBJ1-2; 9 bases line up with TRBD1. J was trimmed by 6 bases and V by 3 bases; bases with no gene match: 5. The CDR3 contains 14 residues. Germline loops: CDR1 MDHEN, CDR2 SYDVKM. The CDR3 is CASSFLTGGNGYTF. The CDR3 nucleotides read TGTGCCAGCAGTTTTCTTACAGGGGGCAATGGCTACACCTTC.

This clonotype was observed a handful of times. The V call is TRBV9, the J call TRBJ2-1, with 11 bases matching TRBD2. CDR3 size: 18 residues. Trimming removed 3 bases from V and 6 bases from J; junction bases left unmatched: 14. The V gene's germline CDR1 is SGDLS and CDR2 YYNGEE. This chain's CDR3 is CASSGPSGRTKGANEQFF. The CDR3 DNA reads TGTGCCAGCAGCGGGCCTAGCGGGAGGACTAAGGGGGCCAATGAGCAGTTCTTC. The full variable domain, completed using reference TRBV9 and TRBJ2-1, is DSGVTQTPKHLITATGQRVTLRCSPRSGDLSVYWYQQSLDQGLQFLIQYYNGEERAKGNILERFSAQQFPDLHSELNLSSLELGDSALYFCASSGPSGRTKGANEQFFGPGTRLTVL.

In its sample, this clonotype was seen many times. The gene calls are TRBV12-3 or TRBV12-4 and TRBJ1-4; 7 nucleotides agree with TRBD1. The CDR3 has 15 residues. V shed 6 bases and J 6 bases; nucleotides not matched to a gene: 10. This CDR3 is CASRQSGTVDEKLFF. The CDR3 region has the DNA TGTGCCAGCAGACAGTCCGGGACAGTGGATGAAAAACTGTTTTTT.

The chain links TRBV19 to TRBJ2-7; D perhaps matches TRBD2 (5 bases). The CDR3 consists of 15 residues. CDR1 and CDR2 from the germline V gene are LNHDA and SQIVND (reference sequence). V shed 3 bases and J shed 1 base, with 13 bases lying between them. This chain's CDR3 is CASSMETGVSYEQYF. CDR3 coding DNA: TGTGCCAGTAGTATGGAAACCGGGGTTTCCTACGAGCAGTACTTC.

This clonotype has more than one count but fewer than ten. The chain carries TRBV15 and TRBJ1-3; possible D gene TRBD1, 5 bases. The germline V and J ends were trimmed by 0 bases and 6 bases, with 15 bases remaining between them. This CDR3 spans 16 amino acids. The germline V gene has CDR1 LNHNV and CDR2 YYDKDF (reference sequence). CDR3 sequence reads: CATSRDDVGLPNTIYF. The CDR3, as DNA: TGTGCCACCAGCAGAGATGATGTGGGGCTGCCAAACACCATATATTTT.

The chain joins TRBV7-9 to TRBJ2-5; D possibly corresponds to TRBD2 (5 bases). Trimming stripped 1 base from V and 5 bases from J, with 14 bases between. From germline, CDR1 is SEHNR and CDR2 FQNEAQ (reference sequence). The CDR3 totals 15 residues. The CDR3 bases are TGTGCCAGCAGCTTAGTCGGCCTAGCTGAGGAGACCCAGTACTTC. Its translation: CASSLVGLAEETQYF. Drawing the rest from reference TRBV7-9 and TRBJ2-5, the complete variable domain is DTGVSQNPRHKITKRGQNVTFRCDPISEHNRLYWYRQTLGQGPEFLTYFQNEAQLEKSRLLSDRFSAERPKGSFSTLEIQRTEQGDSAMYLCASSLVGLAEETQYFGPGTRLLVL.

This clonotype was seen repeatedly, ten times or more. This chain connects TRBV11-2 to TRBJ2-1, with no clear D. CDR1 SGHAT and CDR2 FQNNGV come from the germline V gene. Trimming took 5 bases from V and 6 from J, leaving 8 bases between them. The CDR3 consists of 12 residues. The CDR3 DNA follows: TGTGCCAGCAGCCCAAGACGCAATGAGCAGTTCTTC. This sequence encodes CASSPRRNEQFF.

This clonotype was recorded a few times. The chain carries TRBV7-9 and TRBJ1-6; 9 bases map to TRBD1. V lost 5 bases, J lost 2 bases, and 7 bases stayed unmatched. Germline assignment: CDR1 SEHNR and CDR2 FQNEAQ (reference sequence). This CDR3 spans 17 amino acids. The CDR3 nucleotides are TGTGCCAGCAGCGGCGAAAGGACAGGGGCCTATAATTCACCCCTCCACTTT. Translating it yields CASSGERTGAYNSPLHF.

This chain joins TRBV12-3 or TRBV12-4 and TRBJ2-1, with D maybe TRBD1 (5 bases). The V end was cut by 2 bases, the J end by 8 bases, with 19 bases between. This CDR3 spans 16 amino acids. This CDR3 reads CASSLSDSGMLHEQFF. CDR3 nucleotides: TGTGCCAGCAGTTTATCTGACAGTGGGATGCTACATGAGCAGTTCTTC.

There are a few counts of this clonotype. The chain recombines TRBV29-1 with TRBJ2-2; no reliable D call. Germline lookup yields CDR1 SQVTM and CDR2 ANQGSEA. This CDR3 is built from 12 residues. Trimming took 6 bases from V and 4 from J, leaving 9 bases between them. The CDR3: CSVSSGTGELFF. In nucleotides, the CDR3 is TGCAGCGTAAGCTCCGGCACCGGGGAGCTGTTTTTT.